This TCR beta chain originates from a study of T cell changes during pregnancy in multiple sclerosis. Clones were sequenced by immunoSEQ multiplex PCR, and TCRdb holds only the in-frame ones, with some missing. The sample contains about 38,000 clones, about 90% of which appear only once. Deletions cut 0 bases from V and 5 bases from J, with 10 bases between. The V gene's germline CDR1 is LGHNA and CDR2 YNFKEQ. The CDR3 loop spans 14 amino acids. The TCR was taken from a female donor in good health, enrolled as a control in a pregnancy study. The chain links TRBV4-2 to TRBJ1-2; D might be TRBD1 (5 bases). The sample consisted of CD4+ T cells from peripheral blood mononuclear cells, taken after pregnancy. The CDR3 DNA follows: TGTGCCAGCAGCCAAGAGACTAGGGGATATGGCTACACCTTC. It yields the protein CASSQETRGYGYTF.